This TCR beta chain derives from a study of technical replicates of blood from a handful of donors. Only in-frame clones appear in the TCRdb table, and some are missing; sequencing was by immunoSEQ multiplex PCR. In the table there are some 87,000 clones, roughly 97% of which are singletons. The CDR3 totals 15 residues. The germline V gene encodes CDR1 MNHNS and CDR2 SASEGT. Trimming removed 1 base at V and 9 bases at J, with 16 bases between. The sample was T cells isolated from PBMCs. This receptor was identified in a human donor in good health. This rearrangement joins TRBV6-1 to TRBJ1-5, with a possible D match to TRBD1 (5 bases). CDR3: CASSEVRQSRWPQHF. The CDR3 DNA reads TGTGCCAGCAGTGAAGTTAGACAGTCAAGGTGGCCCCAGCATTTT.